The rows below give T cell receptor beta chains drawn from one sample of a study of regulatory T cells in long-lasting Graves disease. From the multiplex PCR reads, TCRdb called clonotypes with MiXCR, one entry per CDR3 protein. The sample records fewer than 550,000 distinct CDR3 sequences, approximately 16% being singletons. The same specimen was also included in a second study, on T cells in Graves' hyperthyroidism and ophthalmopathy.

The sequenced sample was peripheral blood mononuclear cells (PBMCs), obtained at new diagnosis, from a patient treated with antithyroid drugs. The receptors here all came from a woman between 18 and 30 years old with Graves disease. Both conserved end residues are part of each CDR3. A D gene is named only where the DNA matches it firmly. The size field is filled for only some rows; it gives once, few, many or a size class.

d_gene	v_gene	j_gene	abundance	CDR3nt	CDR3aa
TRBD2	TRBV28	TRBJ2-7	many	TGTGCCAGCAGTCTCGGGACTAGCGGGACTAGCTCCTACGAGCAGTACTTC	CASSLGTSGTSSYEQYF
TRBD1	TRBV6-5	TRBJ2-5	many	TGTGCCAGCAGTTCTCCTTTATCACGACAGGGGCCTGATGGGACCCAGTACTTC	CASSSPLSRQGPDGTQYF
-	TRBV7-9	TRBJ2-5	many	TGTGCCAGCAGCTTAGTGGGCCAGCGCCAGTACTTC	CASSLVGQRQYF
-	TRBV12-3/TRBV12-4	TRBJ2-1	many	TGTGCCAGCAGCGCAGTGGGGGGGCAAGATGAGCAGTTCTTC	CASSAVGGQDEQFF
TRBD1	TRBV27	TRBJ1-1	few	TGTGCCAGCAGTATTCTGACAGGGGGGACTGAAGCTTTCTTT	CASSILTGGTEAFF
TRBD1	TRBV5-1	TRBJ2-7	-	TGCGCCAGCAGCTTTACTCCGGGACAGGGGGTCTCCTACGAGCAGTACTTC	CASSFTPGQGVSYEQYF
TRBD1	TRBV28	TRBJ2-3	many	TGTGCCAGCAGTGAGACGGGACAGAGAACAGATACGCAGTATTTT	CASSETGQRTDTQYF
-	TRBV6-1	TRBJ2-5	few	TGTGCCAGCGCCCCGGGAACTCAAGAGACCCAGTACTTC	CASAPGTQETQYF
-	TRBV9	TRBJ1-1	-	TGTGCCAGCACCTACCTCGTGAACACTGAAGCTTTCTTT	CASTYLVNTEAFF
TRBD1	TRBV18	TRBJ1-5	few	TGTGCCAGCTCCCCGAAACGATTACAGGGGTATGGCAGTCAGCCCCAGCATTTT	CASSPKRLQGYGSQPQHF
-	TRBV7-2	TRBJ2-7	-	TGTGCCAGCAGTCGCGTAGCGTCCACCTACGAGCAGTACTTC	CASSRVASTYEQYF
TRBD2	TRBV15	TRBJ2-3	many	TGTGCCACCAGCAGCCTCAATCCCCTAGCGGGAGGCTTAGATACGCAGTATTTT	CATSSLNPLAGGLDTQYF
TRBD1	TRBV6-5	TRBJ2-1	few	TGTGCCAGCAGTTACTCGACAGGGGGAAATGAGCAGTTCTTC	CASSYSTGGNEQFF
-	TRBV4-3	TRBJ1-6	few	TGCGCCAGCAGCCAAGAGTCGGATAATTCACCCCTCCACTTT	CASSQESDNSPLHF
TRBD2	TRBV5-1	TRBJ2-3	-	TGCGCCAGCACTCCATGGCCCGGGACTAGCGGGGGAGATACGCAGTATTTT	CASTPWPGTSGGDTQYF
-	TRBV12-3/TRBV12-4	TRBJ2-7	many	TGTGCCAGCAGTTTAGGGGACCGATTGGCGGTTAGCTCCTACGAGCAGTACTTC	CASSLGDRLAVSSYEQYF
-	TRBV12-3/TRBV12-4	TRBJ2-3	many	TGTGCCAGCAGCCTAAGTGGGACTAGCACAGATACGCAGTATTTT	CASSLSGTSTDTQYF
TRBD1	TRBV20-1	TRBJ1-2	-	TGCAGTGCTGTGAGGGGGCGGACCTATGGCTACACCTTC	CSAVRGRTYGYTF
-	TRBV20-1	TRBJ2-7	many	TGCAGTGCCACCGACAGGACCGAGCAGTACTTC	CSATDRTEQYF
TRBD2	TRBV28	TRBJ2-7	many	TGTGCCAGCAGTCCGCGTCTAGCGGACTCGCCCTACGAGCAGTACTTC	CASSPRLADSPYEQYF
-	TRBV4-3	TRBJ2-1	few	TGCGCCAGCAGCCCCACCTGGGGGGTCGGACCCAATGAGCAGTTCTTC	CASSPTWGVGPNEQFF
TRBD2	TRBV2	TRBJ2-3	-	TGTGCCAGCACCTGGACTAGCCTCACAGATACGCAGTATTTT	CASTWTSLTDTQYF
-	TRBV20-1	TRBJ2-7	few	TGCAGTGCTAGTAATATTGGATGGGGCAGGCGGTACGAGCAGTACTTC	CSASNIGWGRRYEQYF
-	TRBV12-3/TRBV12-4	TRBJ2-2	few	TGTGCCAGCAGGAGGACAGAAAGGACCGGGGAGCTGTTTTTT	CASRRTERTGELFF
TRBD2	TRBV12-3/TRBV12-4	TRBJ2-3	-	TGTGCCAGCAGCCGCCCTAGCGGTACCACAGATACGCAGTATTTT	CASSRPSGTTDTQYF
-	TRBV27	TRBJ1-2	few	TGTGCCAGCAGTGAACAGGAAGACTATGGCTACACCTTC	CASSEQEDYGYTF
TRBD2	TRBV12-3/TRBV12-4	TRBJ2-2	-	TGTGCCAGCAGTGCCAGACTAGCGGGAGACACCGGGGAGCTGTTTTTT	CASSARLAGDTGELFF
TRBD1	TRBV2	TRBJ1-1	many	TGTGCCAGCACTCCCGGGACAGGGGGGATCTACACTGAAGCTTTCTTT	CASTPGTGGIYTEAFF
-	TRBV30	TRBJ2-2	many	TGTGCCTGGAGTGTATCTCGCAACACCGGGGAGCTGTTTTTT	CAWSVSRNTGELFF
TRBD2	TRBV28	TRBJ2-1	-	TGTGCCAGCAGAATAGCGGGAAGCTACAATGAGCAGTTCTTC	CASRIAGSYNEQFF
TRBD2	TRBV28	TRBJ2-1	many	TGTGCCAGCCAAGGCGCATCCGCGGGAGGGTCGGGCAATGAGCAGTTCTTC	CASQGASAGGSGNEQFF
-	TRBV6-5	TRBJ1-1	-	TGTGCCAGCAGTTACTCCGGCATCGAGAACACTGAAGCTTCCTTT	CASSYSGIENTEASF
-	TRBV7-9	TRBJ2-1	many	TGTGCCAGCAGCCCAGAGGACAGTTACAATGAGCAGTTCTTC	CASSPEDSYNEQFF
TRBD2	TRBV28	TRBJ2-7	many	TGTGCCAGCAGTTCCCCCATCACTAGCGGGTACGAGCAGTACTTC	CASSSPITSGYEQYF
-	TRBV10-2	TRBJ2-5	few	TGCGCCAGCAGTGAGGTCAGGGTCCAAGAGACCCAGTACTTC	CASSEVRVQETQYF
TRBD1	TRBV18	TRBJ2-7	-	TGTGCCAGCTCAACCGACAGGGCCACCTACGAGCAGTACTTC	CASSTDRATYEQYF
TRBD1	TRBV7-9	TRBJ1-5	few	TGTGCCAGCAGCTCGGACAGGGTTTACAATCAGCCCCAGCATTTT	CASSSDRVYNQPQHF
-	TRBV12-3/TRBV12-4	TRBJ2-1	many	TGTGCCAGCAGTCCCATGGCGGGAGAGGGGGCTCAGTTCTTC	CASSPMAGEGAQFF
TRBD2	TRBV20-1	TRBJ2-7	many	TGCAGTGCTAGAGATCGGCTAGCGGGAAAACCGTACGAGCAGTACTTC	CSARDRLAGKPYEQYF
-	TRBV7-9	TRBJ2-7	many	TGTGCCAGCAGTCAGGGGGGACAGCCTTACGAGCAGTACTTC	CASSQGGQPYEQYF
TRBD1	TRBV20-1	TRBJ1-6	few	TGCAGTGCTAGAGTTCGGGACAGCTTTAATTCACCCCTCCACTTT	CSARVRDSFNSPLHF
TRBD1	TRBV28	TRBJ2-5	many	TGTGCCAGCAGAAGGGACAGGTCCCAAGAGACCCAGTACTTC	CASRRDRSQETQYF
TRBD1	TRBV12-3/TRBV12-4	TRBJ2-1	many	TGTGCCAGCAGTCTACAGGGGGCAAAGAACAATGAGCAGTTCTTC	CASSLQGAKNNEQFF
TRBD1	TRBV9	TRBJ2-2	few	TGTGCCAGCAGCGTAACGGGACAGATCGTCGCGAACACCGGGGAGCTGTTTTTT	CASSVTGQIVANTGELFF
-	TRBV10-1	TRBJ2-5	-	TGCGCCAGCAGTGAATCCGGAGTCGAGACCCAGTACTTC	CASSESGVETQYF
TRBD2	TRBV9	TRBJ2-1	few	TGTGCCAGCAGCGTAGGGGCGGGAGGGCCCCATGAGCAGTTCTTC	CASSVGAGGPHEQFF
TRBD2	TRBV7-9	TRBJ2-2	once	TGTGCCAGCAGCCAAACGGCGGGACTAGCGGAGAACACCGGGGAGCTGTTTTTT	CASSQTAGLAENTGELFF
TRBD1	TRBV27	TRBJ2-7	few	TGTGCCATCGGACAGGGTTCCGAGCAGTACTTC	CAIGQGSEQYF
TRBD2	TRBV29-1	TRBJ2-7	few	TGCAGCGTTTGGCGGGAGGGGTACGAGCAGTACTTC	CSVWREGYEQYF
-	TRBV18	TRBJ2-1	-	TGTGCCAGCTCACCTCCCGGATACTCCTACAATGAGCAGTTCTTC	CASSPPGYSYNEQFF
TRBD2	TRBV5-1	TRBJ2-2	many	TGCGCCAGCAGCCCTAGCGGGAGAGGGACCGGGGAGCTGTTTTTT	CASSPSGRGTGELFF
-	TRBV15	TRBJ1-5	-	TGTGCCACCAGCACCTCTGGCGCCCCTCAGCCCCAGCATTTT	CATSTSGAPQPQHF
-	TRBV20-1	TRBJ1-6	-	TGCAGTGCTGAGATCCCAGGGGATTATTCACCCCTCCACTTT	CSAEIPGDYSPLHF
-	TRBV7-9	TRBJ1-3	-	TGTGCCAGCAGCTTAAAAACCATTGGAAACACCATATATTTT	CASSLKTIGNTIYF
TRBD2	TRBV27	TRBJ2-1	-	TGTGCCAGCAGTCCGGTAGCGGGGGGTTTCGTTGAGCAGTTCTTC	CASSPVAGGFVEQFF
TRBD2	TRBV7-8	TRBJ2-1	many	TGTGCCAGCAGCTTAGGGGGGGGAACCTACAATGAGCAGTTCTTC	CASSLGGGTYNEQFF
TRBD2	TRBV5-5	TRBJ2-2	-	TGTGCCAGCAGCTTGGAAAGGCGTCTAGCGGGAGTTGGGGAGCTGTTTTTT	CASSLERRLAGVGELFF